This T cell receptor (beta chain) was obtained from a study of radiation and T cells in renal cell carcinoma. Study results and limitations: Top tumor clonotypes rose in blood 2 weeks post-radiation, then contracted.

J lost 4 bases, V lost 6 bases, and 5 bases had no gene match. Germline CDR1 reads SNHLY; CDR2 reads FYNNEI. The CDR3 is 14 residues long. Some clones are missing from TCRdb's copy, which holds only in-frame ones; the method was immunoSEQ multiplex PCR. The sample contains some 100,000 clones, 65% to 85% of which appear only once. Described time point: baseline pretreatment blood. Treatment specified: 15 Gy SBRT to primary tumor, nephrectomy 4 weeks later. Blood was sampled at baseline, 2 weeks and 4 weeks after SBRT. The patient's renal cell carcinoma had clear cell pathology. For this clone: Its antigen remains unidentified.

The rearrangement uses TRBV2 and TRBJ1-4; 7 bases map to TRBD1. This clonotype was sampled from a man aged 55 to 70 with renal cell carcinoma. The sequenced sample was blood, obtained from a patient whose treatment included radiotherapy and nephrectomy. The CDR3 DNA reads TGTGCCAGCAGAGACAGGGTTTTTAATGAAAAACTGTTTTTT. This translates into CASRDRVFNEKLFF.